What follows are 8 T cell receptor beta chains derived from one specimen sequenced in a study of control samples from healthy donors and cancer patients. Assay: immunoSEQ multiplex PCR; the TCRdb copy retains only in-frame clones and omits some. This table has roughly 100,000 clones, roughly nine tenths appearing once. Sequencing was done on a sample of blood. The receptor set was obtained from a woman aged 18-29 years in good health.

This clone was counted once. V is TRBV24-1 and J is TRBJ2-1; D possibly corresponds to TRBD1 (6 bases). The V and J ends lost 1 base and 6 bases respectively, with 12 bases between them. CDR3 size: 15 residues. Germline CDR1 and CDR2: KGHDR and SFDVKD. The CDR3 DNA sequence: TGTGCCACCAGTGATTTCCAGACAGGAGTCAATGAGCAGTTCTTC. The encoded protein is CATSDFQTGVNEQFF.

J is TRBJ1-3 and V is TRBV4-2; D gene unclear. Trimming removed 0 bases from V and 0 bases from J, with 6 bases in between. Looked up from germline, CDR1 is LGHNA and CDR2 is YNFKEQ. This CDR3 has 15 amino acids. CDR3 protein: CASSQDRLSGNTIYF. In DNA form, the CDR3 reads TGTGCCAGCAGCCAAGATCGGCTCTCTGGAAACACCATATATTTT.

The chain has TRBV5-8 and TRBJ1-2; D is ambiguous. The germline V gene has CDR1 SGHTS and CDR2 YDEGEE. CDR3 length: 14 residues. V lost 0 bases and J 7 bases, leaving 13 bases between the germline ends. The CDR3 region has the DNA TGTGCCAGCAGCTTGGGGGCGGACTGGGGTGGCTACACCTTC. This codes for CASSLGADWGGYTF.

This clone was recorded once. The chain combines TRBV3-1 (or the pseudogene TRBV3-2) with TRBJ1-1, with 10 positions matching TRBD1. The germline CDR1 and CDR2 sequences are LGHDT and YNNKEL (reference sequence). The CDR3 covers 17 residues. Trimming at V came to 2 bases and at J to 0 bases, leaving 6 bases not matched to a gene. The CDR3, as DNA: TGTGCCAGCAGCCAACCCCGGGACAGGGGAATGAACACTGAAGCTTTCTTT. Translated: CASSQPRDRGMNTEAFF.

This clone showed up just once. The chain is built from TRBV18 and TRBJ2-2, with TRBD2 identical over 12 bases. The V and J ends lost 3 bases and 0 bases, in that order; junction bases with no gene match: 20. Germline CDR1 KGHSH, CDR2 LQKENI. This CDR3 has 23 amino acids. The CDR3 region has the DNA TGTGCCAGCTCACCCCAAGCTACGTTTCCGGGACTAGCGGGCGGAACGAACACCGGGGAGCTGTTTTTT. The encoded protein is CASSPQATFPGLAGGTNTGELFF.

The chain uses TRBV5-4 and TRBJ2-3; 7 bases align to TRBD1. The V gene end was trimmed by 4 bases and the J gene end by 2 bases; junction bases not matched to a gene: 7. CDR3 length equals 15 residues. Germline loops: CDR1 SGHNT, CDR2 YYREEE (reference sequence). The CDR3 loop is CASSPTGLHTDTQYF. CDR3 DNA: TGTGCCAGCAGCCCGACAGGGTTGCACACAGATACGCAGTATTTT.

The rearrangement uses TRBV6-1 and TRBJ1-3; D is perhaps TRBD1 (5 bases). In germline, CDR1 is MNHNS, CDR2 SASEGT. V was pared by 3 bases and J by 4 bases, with 10 bases between. The CDR3 covers 14 residues. The CDR3 DNA follows: TGTGCCAGCAGTGAGACAGATGAAGGAAACACCATATATTTT. Translated, it gives CASSETDEGNTIYF.

The rearrangement uses TRBV7-9 and TRBJ1-2, with D possibly matching TRBD1 (5 bases). Trimming stripped 0 bases from V and 4 bases from J, with 12 bases between. Germline CDR1 and CDR2: SEHNR and FQNEAQ (reference sequence). There are 15 residues in the CDR3. The CDR3 DNA follows: TGTGCCAGCAGCTTAGCGCGGGGGTCAGGCTATGGCTACACCTTC. Translating it yields CASSLARGSGYGYTF.